This T cell receptor (beta chain) was identified in a study of T cells after yellow fever vaccination. Study background: The authors prepared low-cell-number fractions using SMART-Seq v4 Ultra Low Input. Study findings and constraints: Abundant clonotypes (contaminants from the bulk population) could be present in FACS-sorted repertoires.

5'RACE template switching generated TCR cDNA, adding a universal primer site and UMIs. One entry per CDR3 protein results from TCRdb running MiXCR on the 5' RACE reads. This table holds fewer than 350,000 distinct CDR3 sequences, approximately 4% found once. In this sample, this clonotype turned up a few times. Its specificity is not known. This specimen consisted of PBMCs, obtained 15 days after the yellow fever booster vaccination. This clonotype was sampled from a man between 18 and 35 years old who received the YFV17D yellow fever vaccine.

The CDR3 DNA sequence: TGTGCCAGCAGCCAAGTATCTCAGGGATTCTATAATTCACCCCTCCACTTT. Its protein is CASSQVSQGFYNSPLHF. J is TRBJ1-6 and V is TRBV4-2; D might be TRBD1 (5 bases). V was shortened by 1 base and J by 3 bases, with 13 bases between the two germline ends. The CDR3 is 17 amino acids. Germline V gene sequence: CDR1 LGHNA, CDR2 YNFKEQ.